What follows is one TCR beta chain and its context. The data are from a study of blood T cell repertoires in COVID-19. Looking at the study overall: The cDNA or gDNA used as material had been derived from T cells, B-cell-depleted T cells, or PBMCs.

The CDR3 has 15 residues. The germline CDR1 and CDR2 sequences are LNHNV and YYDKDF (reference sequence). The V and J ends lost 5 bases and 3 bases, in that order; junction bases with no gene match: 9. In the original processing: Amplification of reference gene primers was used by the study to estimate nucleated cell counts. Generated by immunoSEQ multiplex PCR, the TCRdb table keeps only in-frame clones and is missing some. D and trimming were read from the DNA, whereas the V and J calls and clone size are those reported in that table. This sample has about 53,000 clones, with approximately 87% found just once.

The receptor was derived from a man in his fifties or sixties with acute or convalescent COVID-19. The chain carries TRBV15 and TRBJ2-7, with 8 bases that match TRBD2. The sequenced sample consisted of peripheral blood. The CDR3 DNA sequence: TGTGCCACCAGCCCTTCCCGCGGGAGGTACTACGAGCAGTACTTC. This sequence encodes CATSPSRGRYYEQYF.